This is a list of T cell receptor beta chains from one sample in a study of cytomegalovirus exposure and HLA in healthy donors. Profiling relied on immunoSEQ multiplex PCR, and the TCRdb table lists in-frame clones only, not all of them. The profile covers about 140,000 clones, with over 75% appearing a single time and 1.5% to 2% taken by the ten largest. The sample comprised PBMCs. These receptors came from a young woman in good health and CMV-seronegative. Both conserved end residues are trimmed from each CDR3.

cdr3_aa: ASSLTGTGSNEQF
j_call: TRBJ2-1
v_call: TRBV7-9
cdr3_length: 13

cdr3_aa: ASRNRGDGYT
j_call: TRBJ1-2
v_call: TRBV2
cdr3_length: 10

cdr3_aa: ASSLGGGGITEAF
j_call: TRBJ1-1
v_call: TRBV7-2
cdr3_length: 13

cdr3_aa: ASSLTGTGAYEQY
j_call: TRBJ2-7
v_call: TRBV11-2
cdr3_length: 13

cdr3_aa: ASSQGARDTEAF
j_call: TRBJ1-1
v_call: TRBV18
cdr3_length: 12

cdr3_aa: ASSPPRGKGGYT
j_call: TRBJ1-2
v_call: TRBV18
cdr3_length: 12

cdr3_aa: ASRYHRAEAF
j_call: TRBJ1-1
v_call: TRBV28
cdr3_length: 10

cdr3_aa: ASSPSGSAGENTIY
j_call: TRBJ1-3
v_call: TRBV18
cdr3_length: 14

cdr3_aa: ASELDRHHYGYT
j_call: TRBJ1-2
v_call: TRBV2
cdr3_length: 12

cdr3_aa: AITGTGNTGELF
j_call: TRBJ2-2
v_call: TRBV10-3
cdr3_length: 12

cdr3_aa: AWSRGQEDTGELF
j_call: TRBJ2-2
v_call: TRBV30
cdr3_length: 13

cdr3_aa: ASTSGGLYEQY
j_call: TRBJ2-7
v_call: TRBV2
cdr3_length: 11

cdr3_aa: ASSLALEDGYT
j_call: TRBJ1-2
v_call: TRBV7-2
cdr3_length: 11

cdr3_aa: ASSEKRGQPQH
j_call: TRBJ1-5
v_call: TRBV6-1
cdr3_length: 11

cdr3_aa: ASSREAAGAYNTGELF
j_call: TRBJ2-2
v_call: TRBV7-3
cdr3_length: 16

cdr3_aa: ASSLQGTYGYT
j_call: TRBJ1-2
v_call: TRBV27
cdr3_length: 11